This T cell receptor beta chain was captured by sequencing in a study of CD8+CD57+ T cells in acquired aplastic anemia. Study in general: Sorted CD4+ and CD8+ cells gave an average of roughly 3.2 ug of DNA.

TCR beta VDJ and CDR3 profiles were obtained from a genomic DNA template. TCRdb reprocessed the reads via MiXCR and lists one record per CDR3 protein. The table records about 240,000 distinct CDR3 sequences, more than 40% of them present only once. Regarding the study as a whole: Some 28 CD8+ CDR3 sequences occurred in both the patients and the controls.

Sequenced patients had shown CD8+CD57+ cell expansion by flow cytometry. Acquired aplastic anemia of severe grade affected all patients. CDR1 and CDR2 from the germline V gene are LNHDA and SQIVND (reference sequence). Trimming took off 7 bases at V and 6 bases at J, with 30 bases between the two ends. The length of the CDR3 is 19 residues. Notes on this clonotype: Its antigen remains unknown.

V usage is TRBV19 and J usage is TRBJ1-4; tentatively, D is TRBD1 (5 bases). This TCR was recovered from a human donor with aplastic anemia. Input material: sorted CD4+, CD8+, or CD8+CD57+ T cells (not recorded which) from PBMCs. This CDR3 is CASIPSGGGSDTQYEKLFF. In nucleotides, the CDR3 is TGTGCCAGTATCCCTAGCGGGGGGGGGTCAGATACGCAGTATGAAAAACTGTTTTTT.